This T cell receptor (beta chain) was sequenced during a study of T cells after yellow fever vaccination. Study overall: The authors prepared low-cell-number fractions using SMART-Seq v4 Ultra Low Input. Overall study findings and caveats: Reappearance after the booster was seen for most primary-vaccination clones, at 95% to 97% CD4 and around 90% CD8. CD4 and CD8 compartments shared a small share of clonotypes, likely from convergent recombination.

Trimming shortened V by 5 bases and J by 4 bases, and 18 bases separated the two germline ends. Germline lookup yields CDR1 SGHTA and CDR2 FQGNSA. This CDR3 is 16 amino acids long. A few counts support this clonotype. Its antigen is undetermined. UMIs were added to TCR cDNA along with a universal primer site when it was made by 5'RACE template switching. Via MiXCR, TCRdb re-called the 5' RACE reads, giving one row per CDR3 protein. There are hundreds of thousands of distinct CDR3 sequences in the sample; roughly 14% occur only once, and over 12% lies in the top ten. The rearrangement links TRBV7-2 to TRBJ2-1; the D gene is possibly TRBD2 (7 bases). The receptor comes from a man under 40 who received the YFV17D yellow fever vaccine. Sequencing was performed on PBMCs, taken on the day of the yellow fever booster vaccination. CDR3 residues: CASSEGGASGYNEQFF. CDR3 bases: TGTGCCAGCAGCGAGGGGGGGGCTAGCGGTTACAATGAGCAGTTCTTC.